This T cell receptor (beta chain) was captured in a study of hypomethylating agent response in myelodysplastic syndrome (dated by TCRdb to 2020 to 2022). Regarding the study in general: The hypomethylating agent given was azacitidine in about 70% of the 11 patients and decitabine in 3 of 11 patients. Among the myelodysplastic syndrome patients in the cohort, about 9 were male and 2 were female. Patients had a mean age of approximately 72 +/- 6.3 years, and a diploid cytogenetic profile was the most common. The mutation found most frequently was TET2, which appeared in about 45% of the 11 patients. Roughly 5 patients did not respond, whereas roughly six responded with either complete response or hematologic improvement. Complete response or hematologic improvement counted as response, and patients meeting neither criterion were classed as non-responders. Study-level results and caveats: Age matching of healthy control donors to MDS patients was not performed, and the MDS versus healthy comparison could have been impacted by this lack of age matching. Only roughly 11 patients were analyzed, so the cohort was small. After hypomethylating agent treatment, no significant change in richness, rarefaction diversity or clonality was seen, either across all patients or within response groups. The shared GLIPH2 clusters might recognize novel MDS antigens, but this possibility was not confirmed and requires experimental validation. Novel clonotypes were found to emerge more often in responders, whereas more contracted clonotypes were observed in non-responders after treatment.

The library was produced with the immunoSEQ multiplex PCR assay. Survey resolution was applied, with two replicates of around 200 ng each being run for a total of roughly 400 ng of DNA per sample. The hsTCRB kit detected rearranged TCRB sequences in genomic DNA using multiplex PCR primers targeting V and J genes. In the first PCR, the CDR3 region was amplified for roughly 31 cycles with the QIAGEN Multiplex PCR Kit. Sample barcodes and Illumina adapters were attached to each replicate during a second PCR lasting 7 to 9 cycles. Quantification of the pooled libraries was done with a QuantStudio 6 and the KAPA library quantification kit. About 15 pM of pooled libraries were sequenced on an Illumina MiSeq with 156-cycle single-end reads and a 15-cycle index read. The paper's processing steps were these. Of 168,753 unique clonotypes, less than 2% were flagged by VDJdb annotation as previously reported viral-epitope-specific. The immunoSEQ Data Assistant and immunoSEQ Analyzer converted raw reads into normalized, annotated TCRB repertoires. BioAnalyzer and version 0.6.5 of the immunarch R package were the tools used for clonotype analysis. Before richness was estimated, every repertoire was downsampled to match the clone count of the smallest repertoire. Fisher's exact tests classified clonotypes as expanded, contracted or novel, with novel meaning zero frequency before treatment. GLIPH2 clustered significantly changed CDR3 beta sequences using simulation_depth=1000 and kmer_min_depth=3, excluding CDR3s shorter than five residues. TCRdb stores this immuneACCESS table with in-frame sequences only. Part of the clones is absent; in the studies checked, under half of the shortfall reflects unresolved V genes, and no reason is known for the rest. For V, J and clone size, that table is used; D and trimming come from the DNA. This sample comprises roughly 3,500 clones, around 80% of them detected only once. The ten largest clonotypes hold around 5.2% of the sample.

V and J are truncated by 5 bases and 5 bases respectively, leaving an intervening sequence of 6 bases. Its CDR3 holds 10 amino acids, cysteine through phenylalanine. Only the CDR3 DNA stays, 30 bases, in frame from base 1. CDR1 and CDR2 were assigned from the germline V gene (reference sequence) as GTSNPN and SVGIG. T-cell subsets were not sorted, and bulk bone marrow was analyzed instead. Bone marrow from approximately ten myelodysplastic syndrome patients, collected before and after hypomethylating agent therapy, underwent immunosequencing of the TCR beta CDR3 regions. For longitudinal repertoire tracking, a baseline bone marrow plus two to three bone marrows at different post-treatment timepoints were contributed by each patient. Genomic DNA was extracted from whole bone marrow, and quality was checked by TapeStation, NanoDrop OneC and PicoGreen assays. This clone appeared a single time. The antigen it recognizes is unknown. The record has no base qualities; no much larger clone is one base away. This sample also contains other DNA sequences that code for the same CDR3.

Source: bone marrow, taken before or after starting hypomethylating agent treatment for myelodysplastic syndrome (not recorded which). This sequence originates from a human donor with myelodysplastic syndrome. The sequence joins TRBV30 to TRBJ2-5; the D segment cannot be called with confidence. CDR3 protein: CAWGTETQYF. The DNA reads as follows: TGTGCCTGGGGAACGGAGACCCAGTACTTC.